The entry below describes one T cell receptor (beta chain). What it recognizes is unknown. Trimming shortened V by 5 bases and J by 7 bases, and 8 bases separated the two germline ends. CDR3 length: 11 residues. Germline assignment: CDR1 SEHNR and CDR2 FQNEAQ (reference sequence). This record belongs to a study of long-term antiretroviral therapy in people with HIV. Study-wide findings and caveats: Post-ART, diversity grew, though it stayed under transplant donor control levels.

Researchers ran immunoSEQ v3.0 at survey level. Assay: immunoSEQ multiplex PCR; the TCRdb copy retains only in-frame clones and omits some. This sample carries 7,100 or so clones, 79% of them seen once, and the ten largest clones take 20% to 30%. The sequence was collected from a man between 40 and 49 years old with HIV. The chain carries TRBV7-9 and TRBJ2-5; a possible D gene is TRBD1 (7 bases). The sequences come from unsorted PBMCs, collected 1.1 years after starting antiretroviral therapy. This CDR3 reads CASSQGGTQYF. The CDR3, as DNA: TGTGCCAGCAGCCAGGGGGGGACCCAGTACTTC.